The TCR beta chain under discussion was sequenced for a study of CD8 T cells in Susac syndrome. Reverse transcription of roughly 0.45 to 1 ug RNA was performed with random hexamers. A multiplex approach, immunoSEQ multiplex PCR, amplified TCR beta CDR3 across 54 Vbeta and 13 Jbeta. TCRdb re-called the immunoSEQ multiplex PCR reads with MiXCR, one entry per CDR3 protein. This sample yields about 430,000 distinct CDR3 sequences, of which approximately 85% are seen a single time; approximately 0.12% belongs to the top ten. Input material: CD8+ T cells from PBMCs. The clonotype comes from a human donor with multiple sclerosis.

The CDR3 DNA follows: TGTGCCAGCAGCCCCCTGGGGCAGGGGTTTTTCGACGAGCAGTACTTC. Translating it yields CASSPLGQGFFDEQYF. This chain joins TRBV7-9 and TRBJ2-7, with a tentative D call TRBD1 (6 bases). Trimming stripped 5 bases from V and 5 bases from J, with 22 bases between. The CDR3 is made up of 16 amino acids. CDR1 SEHNR and CDR2 FQNEAQ come from the germline V gene (reference sequence).